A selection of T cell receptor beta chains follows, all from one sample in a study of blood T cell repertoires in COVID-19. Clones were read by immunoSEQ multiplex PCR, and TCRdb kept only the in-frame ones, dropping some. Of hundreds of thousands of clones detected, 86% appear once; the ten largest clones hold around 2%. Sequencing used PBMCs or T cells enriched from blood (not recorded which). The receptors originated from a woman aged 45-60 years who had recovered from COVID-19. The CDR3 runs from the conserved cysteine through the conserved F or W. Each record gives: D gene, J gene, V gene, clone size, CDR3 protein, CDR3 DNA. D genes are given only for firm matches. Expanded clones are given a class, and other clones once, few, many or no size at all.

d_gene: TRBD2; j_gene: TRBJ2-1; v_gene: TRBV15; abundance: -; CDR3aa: CATTRGEYNEQFF; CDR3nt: TGTGCCACCACCCGGGGGGAATACAATGAGCAGTTCTTC
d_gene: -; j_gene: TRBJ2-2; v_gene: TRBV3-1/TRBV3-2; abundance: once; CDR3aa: CASSQDLRFAFSNTGELFF; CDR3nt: TGTGCCAGCAGCCAAGATCTTCGGTTTGCGTTCTCGAACACCGGGGAGCTGTTTTTT
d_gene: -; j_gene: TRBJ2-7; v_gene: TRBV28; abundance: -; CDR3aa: CASTTPLGRSYEQYF; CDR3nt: TGTGCCAGTACGACTCCATTAGGCCGCTCCTACGAGCAGTACTTC
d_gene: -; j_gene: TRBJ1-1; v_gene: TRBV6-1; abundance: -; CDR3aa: CASSKGWLRQVNSEAFF; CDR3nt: TGTGCCAGCAGTAAAGGGTGGTTACGACAGGTCAACTCTGAAGCTTTCTTT
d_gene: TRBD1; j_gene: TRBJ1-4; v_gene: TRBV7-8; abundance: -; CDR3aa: CASSTFETGGGEKLFF; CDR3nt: TGTGCCAGCAGCACGTTCGAGACAGGGGGTGGGGAAAAACTGTTTTTT
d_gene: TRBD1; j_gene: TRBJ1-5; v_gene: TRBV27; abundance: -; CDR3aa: CASSFYGGQPSQPQHF; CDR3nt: TGTGCCAGCAGTTTTTATGGGGGACAGCCTTCTCAGCCCCAGCATTTT
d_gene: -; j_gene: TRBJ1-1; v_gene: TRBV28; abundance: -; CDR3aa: CASSFISGGSLNTEAFF; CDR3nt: TGTGCCAGCAGTTTTATATCTGGCGGCAGCCTGAACACTGAAGCTTTCTTT
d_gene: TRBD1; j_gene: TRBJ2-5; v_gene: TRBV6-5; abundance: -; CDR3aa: CASSGAGTGEKTQYF; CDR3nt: TGTGCCAGCAGCGGCGCCGGGACAGGGGAAAAGACCCAGTACTTC
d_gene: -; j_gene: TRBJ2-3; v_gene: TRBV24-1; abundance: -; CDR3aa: CATSERGRTDTQYF; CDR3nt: TGTGCCACCAGTGAACGGGGGAGGACAGATACGCAGTATTTT
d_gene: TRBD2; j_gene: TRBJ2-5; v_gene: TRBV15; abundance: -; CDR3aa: CATSREGTTRETQYF; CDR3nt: TGTGCCACCAGCAGAGAGGGGACTACCAGAGAGACCCAGTACTTC
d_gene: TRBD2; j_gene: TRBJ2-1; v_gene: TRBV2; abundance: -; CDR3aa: CASSEGLAGPYNEQFF; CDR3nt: TGTGCCAGCAGTGAGGGACTAGCGGGGCCCTACAATGAGCAGTTCTTC
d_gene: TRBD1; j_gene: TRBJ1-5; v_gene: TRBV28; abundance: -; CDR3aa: CASSSGQGAQPQHF; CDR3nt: TGTGCCAGCAGTTCAGGACAGGGTGCACAGCCCCAGCATTTT
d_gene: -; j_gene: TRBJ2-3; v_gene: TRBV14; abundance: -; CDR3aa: CASSQDWEDTQYF; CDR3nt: TGTGCCAGCAGCCAAGATTGGGAGGATACGCAGTATTTT
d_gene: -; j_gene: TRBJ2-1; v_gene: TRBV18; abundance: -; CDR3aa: CASSPGGPSWFYEQFF; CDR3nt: TGTGCCAGCTCACCGGGGGGGCCTAGCTGGTTTTATGAGCAGTTCTTC
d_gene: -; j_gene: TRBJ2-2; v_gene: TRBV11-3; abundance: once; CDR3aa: CASRVPGPGELFF; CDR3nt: TGTGCCAGCAGAGTACCTGGGCCCGGGGAGCTGTTTTTT
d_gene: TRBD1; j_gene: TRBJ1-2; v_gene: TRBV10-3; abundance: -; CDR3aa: CAIKGQGLYGYTF; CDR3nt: TGTGCCATCAAAGGACAGGGGCTCTATGGCTACACCTTC
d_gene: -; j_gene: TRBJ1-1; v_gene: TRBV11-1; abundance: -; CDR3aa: CASSLAWTDEAFF; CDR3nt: TGTGCCAGCAGCTTAGCGTGGACAGATGAAGCTTTCTTT
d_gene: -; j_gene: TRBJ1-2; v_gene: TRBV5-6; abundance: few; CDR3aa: CASSLTHGYTF; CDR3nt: TGTGCCAGCAGCCTGACACATGGCTACACCTTC
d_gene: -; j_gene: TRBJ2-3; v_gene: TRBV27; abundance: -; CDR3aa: CASSYNRENTQYF; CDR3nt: TGTGCCAGCAGCTATAACAGGGAAAATACGCAGTATTTT
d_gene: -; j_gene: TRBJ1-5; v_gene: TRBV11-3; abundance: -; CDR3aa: CASSLQGNQPQHF; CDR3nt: TGTGCCAGCAGCTTACAGGGTAATCAGCCCCAGCATTTT
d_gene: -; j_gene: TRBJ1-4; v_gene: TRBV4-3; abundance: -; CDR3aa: CASSQDWAGREKLFF; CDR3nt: TGCGCCAGCAGCCAAGACTGGGCAGGGCGTGAAAAACTGTTTTTT
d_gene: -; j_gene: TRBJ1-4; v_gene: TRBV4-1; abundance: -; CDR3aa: CASSQEGVATNEKLFF; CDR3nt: TGCGCCAGCAGCCAAGAAGGGGTTGCAACTAATGAAAAACTGTTTTTT
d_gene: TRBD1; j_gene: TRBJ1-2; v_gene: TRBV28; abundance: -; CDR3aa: CASTGQGAPHYTF; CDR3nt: TGTGCCAGCACGGGACAGGGGGCTCCCCACTACACCTTC
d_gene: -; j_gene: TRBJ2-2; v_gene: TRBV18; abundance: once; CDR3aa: CASSAVTGELFF; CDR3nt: TGTGCCAGCTCAGCGGTCACCGGGGAGCTGTTTTTT
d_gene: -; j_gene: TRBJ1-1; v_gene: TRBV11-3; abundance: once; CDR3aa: CASSPRGGRPNEAFF; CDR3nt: TGTGCCAGCAGCCCCCGGGGGGGGAGGCCAAATGAAGCTTTCTTT
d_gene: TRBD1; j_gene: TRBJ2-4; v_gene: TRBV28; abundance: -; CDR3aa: CASSETGVQAKNIQYF; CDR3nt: TGTGCCAGCAGTGAGACAGGGGTACAAGCCAAAAACATTCAGTACTTC
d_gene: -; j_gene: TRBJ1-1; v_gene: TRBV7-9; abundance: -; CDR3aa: CASSLYQGLEAFF; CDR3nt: TGTGCCAGCAGCTTATATCAGGGCCTGGAAGCTTTCTTT
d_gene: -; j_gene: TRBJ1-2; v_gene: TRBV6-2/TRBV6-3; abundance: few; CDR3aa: CASSYLGGRDNYGYTF; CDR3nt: TGTGCCAGCAGTTACTTGGGGGGAAGAGATAACTATGGCTACACCTTC
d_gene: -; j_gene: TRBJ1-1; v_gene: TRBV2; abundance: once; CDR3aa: CASRRQLNTEAFF; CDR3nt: TGTGCCAGCAGGAGACAGTTGAACACTGAAGCTTTCTTT
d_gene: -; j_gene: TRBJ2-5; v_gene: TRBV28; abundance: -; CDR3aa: CASSLRDPLDF; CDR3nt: TGTGCCAGCAGTTTGCGGGACCCCTTAGACTTC
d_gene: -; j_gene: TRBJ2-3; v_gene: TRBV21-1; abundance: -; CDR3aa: CASIPGGTPSTDTQYF; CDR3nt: TGTGCCAGCATCCCGGGAGGGACTCCTAGCACAGATACGCAGTATTTT
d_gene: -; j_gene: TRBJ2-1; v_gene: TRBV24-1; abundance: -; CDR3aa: CATSEFAQTGEQFF; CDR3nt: TGTGCCACCAGTGAATTTGCCCAAACTGGTGAGCAGTTCTTC
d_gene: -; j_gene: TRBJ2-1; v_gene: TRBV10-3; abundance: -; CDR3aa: CAISDLRGEQFF; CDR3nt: TGTGCCATCAGTGATTTGAGGGGGGAGCAGTTCTTC
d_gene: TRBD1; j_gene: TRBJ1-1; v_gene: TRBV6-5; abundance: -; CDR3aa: CASSPWTGGNTEAFF; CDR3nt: TGTGCCAGCAGTCCCTGGACAGGTGGGAACACTGAAGCTTTCTTT
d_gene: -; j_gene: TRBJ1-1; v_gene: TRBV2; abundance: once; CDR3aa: CASSEISGNTEAFF; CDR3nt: TGTGCCAGCAGTGAGATCTCAGGGAACACTGAAGCTTTCTTT
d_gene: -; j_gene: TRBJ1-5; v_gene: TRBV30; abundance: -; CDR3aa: CAWNKGAGLGNQPQHF; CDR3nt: TGTGCCTGGAATAAAGGGGCAGGGCTTGGCAATCAGCCCCAGCATTTT
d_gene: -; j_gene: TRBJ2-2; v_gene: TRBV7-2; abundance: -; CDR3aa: CASSLLGELFF; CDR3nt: TGTGCCAGCAGCTTACTTGGGGAGCTGTTTTTT
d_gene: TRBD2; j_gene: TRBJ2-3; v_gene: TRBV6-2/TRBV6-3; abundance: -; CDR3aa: CASSLRLADTQYF; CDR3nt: TGTGCCAGCAGTTTAAGACTAGCGGACACGCAGTATTTT
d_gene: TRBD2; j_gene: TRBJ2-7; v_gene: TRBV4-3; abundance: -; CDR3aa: CASSQGSGNIYEQYF; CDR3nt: TGCGCCAGCAGCCAAGGAAGCGGGAACATCTACGAGCAGTACTTC